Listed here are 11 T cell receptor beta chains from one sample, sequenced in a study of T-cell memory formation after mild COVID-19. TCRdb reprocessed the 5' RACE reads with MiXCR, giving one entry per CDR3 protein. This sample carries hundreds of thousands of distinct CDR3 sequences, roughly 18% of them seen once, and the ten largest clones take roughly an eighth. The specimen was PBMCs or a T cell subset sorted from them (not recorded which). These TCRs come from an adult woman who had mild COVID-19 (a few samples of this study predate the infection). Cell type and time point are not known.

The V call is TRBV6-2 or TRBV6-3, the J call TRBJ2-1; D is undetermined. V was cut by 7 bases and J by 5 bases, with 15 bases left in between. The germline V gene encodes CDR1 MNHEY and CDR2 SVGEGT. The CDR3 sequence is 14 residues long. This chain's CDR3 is CASTARLRDNEQFF. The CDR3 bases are TGTGCCAGCACCGCCAGGTTGCGAGACAATGAGCAGTTCTTC.

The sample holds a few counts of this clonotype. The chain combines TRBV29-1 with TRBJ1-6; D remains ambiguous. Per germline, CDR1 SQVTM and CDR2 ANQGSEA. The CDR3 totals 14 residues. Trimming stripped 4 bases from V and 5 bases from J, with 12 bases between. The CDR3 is CSVVLDGDNSPLHF. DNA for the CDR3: TGCAGCGTTGTTCTGGACGGTGATAATTCACCCCTCCACTTT. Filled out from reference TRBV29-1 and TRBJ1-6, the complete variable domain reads SAVISQKPSRDICQRGTSLTIQCQVDSQVTMMFWYRQQPGQSLTLIATANQGSEATYESGFVIDKFPISRPNLTFSTLTVSNMSPEDSSIYLCSVVLDGDNSPLHFGNGTRLTVT.

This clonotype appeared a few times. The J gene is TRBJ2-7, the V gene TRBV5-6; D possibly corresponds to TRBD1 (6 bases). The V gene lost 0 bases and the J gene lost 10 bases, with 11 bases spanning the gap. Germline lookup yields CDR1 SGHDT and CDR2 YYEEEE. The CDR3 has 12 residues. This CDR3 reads CASSLVRTEQYF. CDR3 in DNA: TGTGCCAGCAGCTTGGTAAGGACAGAACAGTACTTC.

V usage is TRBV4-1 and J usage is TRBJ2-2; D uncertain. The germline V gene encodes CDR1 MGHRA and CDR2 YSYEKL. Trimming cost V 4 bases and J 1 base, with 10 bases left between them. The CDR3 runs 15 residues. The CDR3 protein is CASSPTYENTGELFF. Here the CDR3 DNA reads TGCGCCAGCAGCCCGACCTATGAGAACACCGGGGAGCTGTTTTTT.

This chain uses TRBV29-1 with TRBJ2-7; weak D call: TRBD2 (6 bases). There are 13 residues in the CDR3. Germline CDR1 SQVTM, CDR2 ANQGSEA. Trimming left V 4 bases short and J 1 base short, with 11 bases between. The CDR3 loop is CSVGAGRSYEQYF. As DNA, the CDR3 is TGCAGCGTTGGAGCGGGTCGATCCTACGAGCAGTACTTC.

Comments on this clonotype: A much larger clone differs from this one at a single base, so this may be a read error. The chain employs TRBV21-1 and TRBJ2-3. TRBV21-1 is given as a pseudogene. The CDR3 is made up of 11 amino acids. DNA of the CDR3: TGTGCCAGCAACCCCACAGATACGCAGTATTTT. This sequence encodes CASNPTDTQYF.

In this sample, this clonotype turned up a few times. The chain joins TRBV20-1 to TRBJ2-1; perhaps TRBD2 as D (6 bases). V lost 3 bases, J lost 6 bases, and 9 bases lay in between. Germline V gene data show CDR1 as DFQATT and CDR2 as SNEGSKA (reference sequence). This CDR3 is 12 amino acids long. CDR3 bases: TGCAGTGCTAGGGGGACTTCCAATGAGCAGTTCTTC. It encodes CSARGTSNEQFF.

The CDR3 DNA sequence: TGTGCCAGCTCACCCACTAGCGGGGTTTACAATGAGCAGTTCTTC. Translating gives CASSPTSGVYNEQFF. The V call is TRBV18, the J call TRBJ2-1; 10 bases are a match to TRBD2. The CDR3 covers 15 residues. With V trimmed by 3 bases and J by 4 bases, 3 bases remained unmatched. Per germline, CDR1 KGHSH and CDR2 LQKENI.

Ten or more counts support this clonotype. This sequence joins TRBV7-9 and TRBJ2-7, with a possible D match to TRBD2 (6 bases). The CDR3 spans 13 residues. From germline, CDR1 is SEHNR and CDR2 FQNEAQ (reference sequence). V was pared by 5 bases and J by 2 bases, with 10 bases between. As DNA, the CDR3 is TGTGCCAGCAGCCCCTCGGGGGCCTACGAGCAGTACTTC. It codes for CASSPSGAYEQYF.

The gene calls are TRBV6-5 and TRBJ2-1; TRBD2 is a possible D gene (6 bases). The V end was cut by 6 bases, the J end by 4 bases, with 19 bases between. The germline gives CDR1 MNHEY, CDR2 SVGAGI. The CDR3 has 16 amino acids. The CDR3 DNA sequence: TGTGCCAGCAGCCGCGTGCGGCGGGGCCGATACAATGAGCAGTTCTTC. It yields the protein CASSRVRRGRYNEQFF.

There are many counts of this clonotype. CDR3 coding DNA: TGCGCCAGCAGCTTGGGCCAGGGGGCTTGGTACTTC. Translation gives CASSLGQGAWYF. The rearrangement joins TRBV5-1 to TRBJ2-7; 8 bases match TRBD1. The germline V gene encodes CDR1 SGHRS and CDR2 YFSETQ. J gave up 12 bases and V 0 bases, and 5 bases lay outside the gene matches. CDR3 length: 12 residues.